A selection of T cell receptor beta chains follows, all from one sample in a study of CD8 T cells in Susac syndrome. TCRdb fed the immunoSEQ multiplex PCR reads into MiXCR, producing one record per CDR3 protein. Here the sample spans about 120,000 distinct CDR3 sequences, about 92% being singletons. What was sequenced was CD4+ T cells from PBMCs. Receptor source: a human donor with multiple sclerosis. The CDR3 runs from the conserved cysteine through the conserved F or W. Fields, in order: V gene, clone size, D gene, J gene, CDR3 DNA, CDR3 protein. D genes are given only for firm matches. Not all rows give a size; the values are once, few, many and, for expanded clones, a class.

>TRBV7-2|NA|TRBD1|TRBJ2-1
TGTGCCAGCAGCTATGTAGGACAGGGGGCCAATGAGCAGTTCTTC
CASSYVGQGANEQFF
>TRBV6-1|NA|TRBD1|TRBJ2-1
TGTGCCAGCAGTGAAAATTCGGATGGGACAGGCTCGGACAATGAGCAGTTCTTC
CASSENSDGTGSDNEQFF
>TRBV6-6|NA|NA|TRBJ2-1
TGTGCCAGCAGTTACTCGTTTGAGCAGTTCTTC
CASSYSFEQFF
>TRBV30|once|TRBD1|TRBJ2-1
TGTGCTTACAGAAGGGACAGGGGATACAATGAGCAGTTCTTC
CAYRRDRGYNEQFF
>TRBV5-6|NA|TRBD2|TRBJ2-1
TGTGCCAGCAGCCCGGGACTAGCGACGAATGAGCAGTTCTTC
CASSPGLATNEQFF
>TRBV3-1|NA|TRBD2|TRBJ2-5
TGTGCCAGCAGCTCCCAGGGCGGGGGGCCTCGAGAGACCCAGTACTTC
CASSSQGGGPRETQYF
>TRBV20-1|NA|NA|TRBJ2-2
TGCAGTGCCCTCTACCCAGGGGAGCACACCGGGGAGCTGTTTTTT
CSALYPGEHTGELFF
>TRBV9|NA|NA|TRBJ1-6
TGTGCCAGCAGCTCAGAGAGCTCCTATAATTCACCCCTCCACTTT
CASSSESSYNSPLHF
>TRBV20-1|NA|TRBD1|TRBJ2-7
TGCAGTGCTGGACACGATACCCCAGGGGGCTACTCCTACGAGCAGTACTTC
CSAGHDTPGGYSYEQYF
>TRBV27|NA|NA|TRBJ2-3
TGTGCCAGCAGACGGACCAGCACAGATACGCAGTATTTT
CASRRTSTDTQYF
>TRBV28|NA|TRBD1|TRBJ1-2
TGTGCCAGCAACACTGGACAGGGAACCTATGGCTACACCTTC
CASNTGQGTYGYTF
>TRBV20-1|NA|NA|TRBJ1-1
TGCAGTGCCCTGGGGCAGGGGCACACTGAAGCTTTCTTT
CSALGQGHTEAFF
>TRBV12-3/TRBV12-4|once|NA|TRBJ1-2
TGTGCCAGCAGTTTTCGGGGGCTTGGGTATGGCTACACCTTC
CASSFRGLGYGYTF
>TRBV6-5|NA|TRBD1|TRBJ2-7
TGTGCCAGCAGCCGGACAGGGTTGGGCGAGCAGTACTTC
CASSRTGLGEQYF
>TRBV11-3|NA|TRBD1|TRBJ1-1
TGTGCCAGCAGCGCACAACCAGGACAGGGGCCGAACACTGAAGCTTTCTTT
CASSAQPGQGPNTEAFF
>TRBV6-1|once|NA|TRBJ1-1
TGTGCCAGCAGTGAATGGGGGGCTGGTGAAGCTTTCTTT
CASSEWGAGEAFF
>TRBV12-3/TRBV12-4|NA|NA|TRBJ2-7
TGTGCCAGCAGTTTCGAAACGGGGACAAACGAGCAGTACTTC
CASSFETGTNEQYF
>TRBV5-1|NA|TRBD1|TRBJ1-6
TGCGCCAGCAGGCCTCTCCAGGGGGCTAATTCACCCCTCCACTTT
CASRPLQGANSPLHF
>TRBV7-8|NA|NA|TRBJ1-1
TGTGCCAGCAGCCTCTTGGCACCTAACACTGAAGCTTTCTTT
CASSLLAPNTEAFF
>TRBV7-2|NA|TRBD1|TRBJ1-6
TGTGCCAGCAGTTTAGGGACAGGGGGTTCACCCCTCCACTTT
CASSLGTGGSPLHF
>TRBV15|NA|NA|TRBJ1-6
TGTGCCACCACCGTGGGACAAAATAATTCACCCCTCCACTTT
CATTVGQNNSPLHF
>TRBV10-3|NA|NA|TRBJ2-1
TGTGCCACCGGGACTCATGATGAGCAGTTCTTC
CATGTHDEQFF
>TRBV12-3/TRBV12-4|NA|NA|TRBJ2-2
TGTGCCAGCAGACACGACACGGTTCGAATAAACACCGGGGAGCTGTTTTTT
CASRHDTVRINTGELFF
>TRBV30|NA|NA|TRBJ2-7
TGTGCCTGGAGTCTTGGAAGGGAGCAGTACTTC
CAWSLGREQYF
>TRBV2|NA|TRBD1|TRBJ1-1
TGTGCCAGCAGTGAAGCGCGGGACAGCAGGAACACTGAAGCTTTCTTT
CASSEARDSRNTEAFF
>TRBV4-1|NA|TRBD2|TRBJ2-1
TGCGCCAGCAGCCAAGTATGGCTAGCGGGGAACAATGAGCAGTTCTTC
CASSQVWLAGNNEQFF
>TRBV3-1|NA|NA|TRBJ1-3
TGTGCCAGCAGCCAGGGGGAGGCTGGAAACACCATATATTTT
CASSQGEAGNTIYF
>TRBV4-2|NA|TRBD2|TRBJ2-7
TGTGCCAGCAGCCAACCCCCCCTCCCTAGCGGGGGCTCCTACGAGCAGTACTTC
CASSQPPLPSGGSYEQYF
>TRBV20-1|NA|NA|TRBJ1-5
TGCAGTACTAGAGATGGTTCTAGCAATCAGCCCCAGCATTTT
CSTRDGSSNQPQHF
>TRBV5-4|NA|NA|TRBJ2-3
TGTGCCAGCAGCTTGGATCAGAGCACAGATACGCAGTATTTT
CASSLDQSTDTQYF
>TRBV29-1|NA|NA|TRBJ2-6
TGCAGCGTTGGTAGTATCTCTGGGGCCAACGTCCTGACTTTC
CSVGSISGANVLTF
>TRBV9|NA|NA|TRBJ1-1
TGTGCCAGCAGCGGGGGACGGTTGAACACTGAAGCTTTCTTT
CASSGGRLNTEAFF
>TRBV18|NA|NA|TRBJ1-1
TGTGCCAGCTCACCGAACGGACCCTTGGGCACTGAAGCTTTCTTT
CASSPNGPLGTEAFF
>TRBV14|NA|NA|TRBJ2-2
TGTGCCAGCAGTTTAGGGCGGAACACCGGGGAGCTGTTTTTT
CASSLGRNTGELFF
>TRBV7-9|NA|TRBD1|TRBJ1-1
TGTGCCAGCAGCGAACAGGGGGAAACTGAAGCTTTCTTT
CASSEQGETEAFF
>TRBV6-6|NA|TRBD1|TRBJ2-5
TGTGCCAGCAGTTGGAGGGGACAGGGGGCGCGGGAGACCCAGTACTTC
CASSWRGQGARETQYF
>TRBV5-4|NA|NA|TRBJ2-2
TGTGCCAGCAGCCTCCTTGGGGTTAACGGGGAGCTGTTTTTT
CASSLLGVNGELFF
>TRBV6-4|NA|NA|TRBJ2-6
TGTGCCAGCAGTGACTCGTTAGGGTCCGGGGCCAACGTCCTGACTTTC
CASSDSLGSGANVLTF
>TRBV5-4|NA|TRBD1|TRBJ2-5
TGTGCCAGCAGCTTGACAGGGGATGGGACCCAGTACTTC
CASSLTGDGTQYF
>TRBV7-9|NA|TRBD1|TRBJ2-5
TGTGCCAGCAGGGGACAGAAGGTTCCTCCGGGGACCCAGTACTTC
CASRGQKVPPGTQYF